This T cell receptor beta chain is drawn from a study of T-cell memory formation after mild COVID-19. Study in general: TCR clustering was largely donor specific. Study results and caveats: Of the contracting clones, CD4+ ones lay mainly in CM and EM, and CD8+ ones in EMRA.

TCR alpha and TCR beta cDNA libraries carrying sample barcodes and UMIs were produced by 5'RACE using constant-segment primers. TCRdb passed the 5' RACE reads through MiXCR, listing each CDR3 protein once. The sample consists of 390,000 or so distinct CDR3 sequences, about 17% of them appearing once. Trimming shortened V by 0 bases and J by 1 base, and 10 bases separated the two germline ends. Germline values: CDR1 SGHRS, CDR2 YFSETQ. This CDR3 region has 15 residues. This clonotype was found a few times. Its specificity is unknown. This could be a read error, since a much larger clone is one nucleotide away.

The chain links TRBV5-1 to TRBJ1-1; maybe TRBD1 (6 bases). This clonotype originated in a man between 18 and 29 years old who had mild COVID-19 (a few samples of this study predate the infection). Cell type and time point are not known. The sample comprised PBMCs or a T cell subset sorted from them (not recorded which). CDR3 nucleotide sequence: TGCGCCAGCAGCTTGGTCCCGGGGGCGAACACTGAAGCTTTCTTT. Its translation is CASSLVPGANTEAFF.